One and the same sample provided the 8 T cell receptor beta chains below, sequenced in a study of cytomegalovirus exposure and HLA in healthy donors. The PCR contained 60 Vbeta and 13 Jbeta primers. This table comes from immunoSEQ multiplex PCR, and its TCRdb copy is limited to in-frame clones, with some not included. The table shows roughly 100,000 clones, with approximately 80% occurring only once. The specimen sequenced was PBMCs. These receptors were obtained from a male donor in good health and CMV-seronegative.

V usage is TRBV4-1 and J usage is TRBJ2-7; weak D call: TRBD2 (5 bases). CDR1 and CDR2 from the germline V gene are MGHRA and YSYEKL. V lost 5 bases, J lost 3 bases, and 8 bases lay in between. This CDR3 is 12 amino acids long. The CDR3 loop reads CASSGSSYEQYF. CDR3 DNA sequence: TGCGCCAGCAGCGGGAGTAGCTACGAGCAGTACTTC.

This rearrangement joins TRBV28 to TRBJ2-7; a possible D gene is TRBD2 (5 bases). V dropped 6 bases and J dropped 1 base, with 22 bases sitting between them. This CDR3 is 17 amino acids long. Looked up from germline, CDR1 is MDHEN and CDR2 is SYDVKM. CDR3 protein: CASRVTLLAAESYEQYF. The CDR3 region has the DNA TGTGCCAGCAGAGTCACCCTCCTAGCTGCGGAGTCCTACGAGCAGTACTTC.

In this sample, this clone turned up once. The genes are TRBV4-2 and TRBJ2-7, with D uncertain. Trimming left V 5 bases short and J 6 bases short, with 8 bases between. CDR3 length: 11 amino acids. The germline V gene encodes CDR1 LGHNA and CDR2 YNFKEQ. CDR3 protein: CASSSYLEQYF. The CDR3 region has the DNA TGTGCCAGCAGCTCCTACCTCGAGCAGTACTTC.

The gene calls are TRBV19 and TRBJ1-5, with 7 bases fitting TRBD1. Germline CDR1 and CDR2: LNHDA and SQIVND (reference sequence). V gave up 5 bases and J gave up 1 base; unmatched junction bases: 2. The CDR3 loop spans 14 amino acids. The CDR3 loop is CASSPGQSNQPQHF. The DNA for the CDR3 is TGTGCCAGTAGTCCGGGACAGAGCAATCAGCCCCAGCATTTT.

The table lists this clone with a count of one. This rearrangement joins TRBV14 to TRBJ1-1; D is unresolved. Per the germline V gene, CDR1 is SGHDN and CDR2 is FVKESK. The CDR3 totals 13 residues. The V end lost 1 base, the J end lost 6 bases, and 9 bases lay between the germline ends. CDR3 loop: CASSQGMGAEAFF. The CDR3 region has the DNA TGTGCCAGCAGCCAAGGCATGGGAGCTGAAGCTTTCTTT.

This clone was picked up many times. The V gene is TRBV5-1, the J gene TRBJ2-2; TRBD1 matches 8 bases. The CDR3 spans 15 residues. Germline CDR1 reads SGHRS; CDR2 reads YFSETQ. V was clipped by 4 bases and J by 7 bases; unmatched bases: 9. The CDR3 bases are TGCGCCAGCAGCCGTTTCGACAGGGGAGTCGGGGAGCTGTTTTTT. Translating it yields CASSRFDRGVGELFF.

The rearrangement links TRBV6-1 to TRBJ1-2, with 9 bases lining up with TRBD1. Looked up from germline, CDR1 is MNHNS and CDR2 is SASEGT. This CDR3 spans 17 amino acids. With 3 bases clipped from V and 1 base from J, the junction kept 9 bases outside the gene matches. CDR3 amino acids: CASSDPGTGHFNYGYTF. The DNA of the CDR3 is TGTGCCAGCAGTGATCCCGGGACAGGGCACTTTAACTATGGCTACACCTTC.

Only one count was recorded for this clone. The chain is built from TRBV7-9 and TRBJ2-5; 8 bases fit TRBD1. CDR3 length: 16 amino acids. CDR1 is SEHNR and CDR2 is FQNEAQ in the germline V gene (reference sequence). Trimming cost V 5 bases and J 5 bases; bases outside gene matches: 13. The CDR3 reads CASSPNLGQAVETQYF. Here the CDR3 DNA reads TGTGCCAGCAGCCCGAACCTGGGACAGGCGGTTGAGACCCAGTACTTC. Full variable domain (outside the CDR3, taken from reference TRBV7-9 and TRBJ2-5): DTGVSQNPRHKITKRGQNVTFRCDPISEHNRLYWYRQTLGQGPEFLTYFQNEAQLEKSRLLSDRFSAERPKGSFSTLEIQRTEQGDSAMYLCASSPNLGQAVETQYFGPGTRLLVL.